These 5 T cell receptor beta chains share one sample of origin, sequenced in a study of T cells in Graves' hyperthyroidism and ophthalmopathy. What was amplified from RNA transcripts were TCR beta CDR3 regions. The primer set for the first-round RT-PCR of the TCR CDR3 was HTBI. From the multiplex PCR reads, TCRdb called clonotypes with MiXCR, one entry per CDR3 protein. The table lists 370,000 or so distinct CDR3 sequences, 15% to 19% of them singletons. The sample comprised blood. These receptors were obtained from a woman aged 18-29 years with Graves' hyperthyroidism that later progressed to Graves' ophthalmopathy.

The sample holds many counts of this clonotype. CDR3 DNA: TGTGCCAGCTCACCCACCGGGACAGGGACTCTATATGGCTACACCTTC. This encodes CASSPTGTGTLYGYTF. The V and J genes are TRBV18 and TRBJ1-2; 9 nucleotides align to TRBD1. Germline loops: CDR1 KGHSH, CDR2 LQKENI. Trimming took 3 bases from V and 5 from J; bases not matched to a gene: 10. This CDR3 is 16 amino acids long.

Comments on this clonotype: Germline is not matched at one junction end, which may reflect a read error. V is TRBV11-3 and J is TRBJ2-5, with 11 bases aligning to TRBD1. The CDR3 has 14 residues. Germline CDR1 is SGHNT and CDR2 is YENEEA. The CDR3 sequence: CASSPGQGGETLYF. The CDR3 DNA reads TGTGCCAGCAGCCCGGGACAGGGGGGGGAGACCCTGTACTTC.

This clonotype was recorded at least ten times. The rearrangement uses TRBV28 and TRBJ1-5; TRBD1 matches 9 bases. The CDR3 loop spans 18 amino acids. The germline V gene encodes CDR1 MDHEN and CDR2 SYDVKM. V lost 4 bases, J lost 7 bases, and 17 bases stayed unmatched. The CDR3 region is CASSSFYRDRVPGQPQHF. The CDR3 coding sequence is TGTGCCAGCAGTTCCTTTTACCGGGACAGGGTCCCCGGACAGCCCCAGCATTTT. Full variable domain (outside the CDR3, taken from reference TRBV28 and TRBJ1-5): DVKVTQSSRYLVKRTGEKVFLECVQDMDHENMFWYRQDPGLGLRLIYFSYDVKMKEKGDIPEGYSVSREKKERFSLILESASTNQTSMYLCASSSFYRDRVPGQPQHFGDGTRLSIL.

This chain links TRBV12-3 or TRBV12-4 with TRBJ2-1; tentative D call: TRBD1 (6 bases). The V end lost 7 bases, the J end lost 4 bases, and 11 bases lay between the germline ends. The CDR3 runs to 13 residues. CDR3 nucleotides: TGTGCCAGCACGGACAGAACGTACAATGAGCAGTTCTTC. Protein sequence: CASTDRTYNEQFF.

This clonotype was recorded at least ten times. The chain joins TRBV4-1 to TRBJ1-1, with D hard to call. V lost 0 bases to trimming and J lost 2 bases, with 10 bases between them. CDR1 MGHRA and CDR2 YSYEKL come from the germline V gene. The length of the CDR3 is 15 residues. CDR3 in amino acids: CASSQDSSLNTEAFF. CDR3 DNA sequence: TGCGCCAGCAGCCAAGATTCGTCGCTAAACACTGAAGCTTTCTTT.